This T cell receptor (beta chain) was found in a study of CD39 and CD103 CD8 tumor-infiltrating T cells. Study details: Shown patients: HPV-positive HNSCC, HPV-negative HNSCC, ovarian cancer, melanoma.

This CDR3 spans 16 amino acids. Germline V gives CDR1 SNHLY, CDR2 FYNNEI. V was shortened by 6 bases and J by 1 base, with 18 bases between the two germline ends. For tumor-infiltrating lymphocytes, EpCAM beads were added to negative-selection T-cell enrichment of thawed cells. Between about 8,500 and 110,000 sorted cells per subset supplied genomic DNA. The data were produced by immunoSEQ multiplex PCR, yet TCRdb's version contains in-frame clones alone and is incomplete. Counted here are roughly 3,000 clones, under 90% occurring once; the ten biggest clones make up about a fifth. The sequenced material came from CD39- CD103- CD8+ T cells sorted from the tumor. Subset here: CD103-CD39- double-negative CD45RA- CD8 T cells. The genes are TRBV2 and TRBJ1-2; D not certain. The receptor was derived from a human donor with head and neck squamous cell carcinoma. CDR3 amino acids: CASRVTRDSYNYGYTF. In nucleotides, the CDR3 is TGTGCCAGCAGGGTTACGAGGGATTCATATAACTATGGCTACACCTTC.